One and the same sample provided the 18 T cell receptor beta chains below, sequenced in a study of cytomegalovirus exposure and HLA in healthy donors (dated by TCRdb to 2016 to 2017). The library relied on the immunoSEQ multiplex PCR assay. For the multiplex PCR, a mixture combining 60 forward primers for TCR Vbeta segments and 13 reverse primers for TCR Jbeta segments was used. In its TCRdb copy, this immuneACCESS table keeps in-frame sequences only and misses some clones. Where compared with another copy, unresolved V genes explain less than half of these, and the others have no known cause. A total of about 160,000 clones appear in this sample, around four fifths of them only once. Roughly 4.3% of the sample comes from the top ten. Sequencing was done on a sample of PBMCs. These receptors were taken from a man aged 50 to 60 in good health and CMV-seropositive.

CDR3 bases: TGTGCCAGCAGCTCGTCCGGGACTAGCGGGGGTTACAATGAGCAGTTCTTC. It codes for CASSSSGTSGGYNEQFF. This chain connects TRBV9 to TRBJ2-1, with TRBD2 identical over 14 bases. Per the germline V gene, CDR1 is SGDLS and CDR2 is YYNGEE. Trimming took 4 bases from V and 4 from J; bases not matched to a gene: 7. This CDR3 contains 17 residues.

This clone was picked up one time. The chain uses TRBV7-6 and TRBJ1-3; 8 nucleotides line up with TRBD1. Germline trimming cut 5 bases from V and 6 bases from J; bases unmatched to any gene: 9. The CDR3 runs to 15 residues. The germline gives CDR1 SGHVS, CDR2 FNYEAQ. The CDR3 coding sequence is TGTGCCAGCAGCCATCCACCCCAGGGGGCAAACACCATATATTTT. Translating it yields CASSHPPQGANTIYF.

The chain has TRBV9 and TRBJ2-5; D may be TRBD2 (7 bases). CDR3 length: 16 amino acids. Trimming removed 0 bases from V and 0 bases from J, with 12 bases in between. Germline CDR1 reads SGDLS; CDR2 reads YYNGEE. The CDR3 DNA reads TGTGCCAGCAGCGTAGAGGCGGGGGCTTACCAAGAGACCCAGTACTTC. It translates to CASSVEAGAYQETQYF.

The genes are TRBV12-5 and TRBJ1-5, with 8 bases fitting TRBD1. Germline assignment: CDR1 LGHNT and CDR2 FRNRAP. The CDR3 spans 17 residues. With 10 bases clipped from V and 1 base from J, the junction kept 15 bases outside the gene matches. The CDR3 here is CATPDRGLSCSNQPQHF. The CDR3, as DNA: TGTGCTACCCCTGACAGGGGCTTGAGTTGCAGCAATCAGCCCCAGCATTTT.

V usage is TRBV19 and J usage is TRBJ1-5; 7 bases map to TRBD1. CDR1 LNHDA and CDR2 SQIVND come from the germline V gene (reference sequence). CDR3 length: 14 amino acids. Germline trimming cut 5 bases from V and 5 bases from J; bases unmatched to any gene: 6. CDR3 protein: CASSVGQIYQPQHF. As DNA, the CDR3 is TGTGCCAGTAGTGTGGGACAGATCTATCAGCCCCAGCATTTT.

This sequence joins TRBV5-1 and TRBJ2-7, with 9 bases fitting TRBD1. The V and J ends lost 7 bases and 3 bases, in that order; junction bases with no gene match: 5. The CDR3 is 13 amino acids. Germline values: CDR1 SGHRS, CDR2 YFSETQ. Here the CDR3 DNA reads TGCGCCAGCGGCCTGGGACAGGGCTACGAGCAGTACTTC. It specifies CASGLGQGYEQYF. Drawing the rest from reference TRBV5-1 and TRBJ2-7, the complete variable domain is KAGVTQTPRYLIKTRGQQVTLSCSPISGHRSVSWYQQTPGQGLQFLFEYFSETQRNKGNFPGRFSGRQFSNSRSEMNVSTLELGDSALYLCASGLGQGYEQYFGPGTRLTVT.

A note on this clone: One end of the junction fails to match germline, which may point to a read error. V gene TRBV7-9 combines with J gene TRBJ2-3, with a tentative D call TRBD2 (5 bases). Per germline, CDR1 SEHNR and CDR2 FQNEAQ (reference sequence). The CDR3 has 16 residues. CDR3 residues: CSSSRQGLLPTDTQYF. The CDR3 coding sequence is TGTTCCAGCAGCCGTCAAGGACTCCTTCCCACAGATACGCAGTATTTT.

The V gene is TRBV5-6, the J gene TRBJ2-1; D is uncertain. This CDR3 region has 12 residues. CDR1 is SGHDT and CDR2 is YYEEEE in the germline V gene. The ends were cut back, 4 bases at V and 3 bases at J, with 5 bases in the middle. The CDR3 reads CASSPDYNEQFF. The CDR3 nucleotides read TGTGCCAGCAGCCCAGACTACAATGAGCAGTTCTTC.

This chain links TRBV14 with TRBJ2-3; D is perhaps TRBD2 (6 bases). The CDR3 is 22 residues long. V lost 0 bases to trimming and J lost 2 bases, with 30 bases between them. The V gene's germline CDR1 is SGHDN and CDR2 FVKESK. DNA of the CDR3: TGTGCCAGCAGCCAAGAGCATCATAGCGGACCCATCCTTCGGCCTTTCACAGATACGCAGTATTTT. Protein product: CASSQEHHSGPILRPFTDTQYF.

The chain couples TRBV7-9 to TRBJ2-3, with 12 bases that match TRBD2. Trimming at V came to 5 bases and at J to 2 bases, leaving 5 bases not matched to a gene. The CDR3 is 16 amino acids. Germline V gene lookup returns CDR1 SEHNR and CDR2 FQNEAQ (reference sequence). This chain's CDR3 is CASSLGLAGYTDTQYF. In nucleotides, the CDR3 is TGTGCCAGCAGCCTCGGACTAGCGGGGTACACAGATACGCAGTATTTT.

This chain joins TRBV28 and TRBJ1-3; D call uncertain. The V gene lost 4 bases and the J gene lost 4 bases, with 17 bases spanning the gap. Germline V CDR1 and CDR2: MDHEN, SYDVKM. The CDR3 extends over 16 amino acids. Written as DNA, the CDR3 is TGTGCCAGCAGTTCCTCCCGGGATCTGTTCGGAAACACCATATATTTT. Translated: CASSSSRDLFGNTIYF.

The chain couples TRBV7-6 to TRBJ1-4; the D is unclear. The CDR3 runs to 15 residues. The germline gives CDR1 SGHVS, CDR2 FNYEAQ. Trimming stripped 0 bases from V and 4 bases from J, with 9 bases between. The CDR3 DNA reads as TGTGCCAGCAGCTTAGCAGCCGGGTATAATGAAAAACTGTTTTTT. This sequence encodes CASSLAAGYNEKLFF.

The rearrangement uses TRBV7-2 and TRBJ2-5; 8 positions agree with TRBD2. The end of the DNA fits TRBJ2-7 better, so the J call may be wrong. This CDR3 comprises 14 residues. CDR1 and CDR2 (germline): SGHTA, FQGNSA. The CDR3 region has the DNA TGTGCCAGCAGCCCCGGGGGGGCGGTCTACGAGCAGTACTTC. It translates to CASSPGGAVYEQYF.

This chain joins TRBV4-1 and TRBJ2-1, with a possible D match to TRBD1 (6 bases). CDR1 and CDR2 (germline): MGHRA, YSYEKL. This CDR3 region has 17 residues. V lost 0 bases to trimming and J lost 5 bases, with 17 bases between them. CDR3 in DNA: TGCGCCAGCAGCCAAGAGGGGACCGGGACATCCGACAATGAGCAGTTCTTC. It specifies CASSQEGTGTSDNEQFF.

For the CDR3, the DNA is TGTGCCAGCAGGCGGTACATGACGGATGGCTACACCTTC. Amino acid sequence: CASRRYMTDGYTF. The V and J genes are TRBV6-5 and TRBJ1-2; D remains ambiguous. Trimming removed 6 bases from V and 6 bases from J, with 14 bases in between. The CDR3 is 13 amino acids. Germline V gene data show CDR1 as MNHEY and CDR2 as SVGAGI.

A few counts support this clone. This chain joins TRBV28 and TRBJ2-7; D perhaps matches TRBD2 (5 bases). Germline values: CDR1 MDHEN, CDR2 SYDVKM. CDR3 length: 12 amino acids. V lost 3 bases, J lost 3 bases, and 6 bases lay in between. The CDR3 spells CASSFRGYEQYF. CDR3 sequence (DNA): TGTGCCAGCAGTTTCCGGGGCTACGAGCAGTACTTC.

The genes are TRBV11-2 and TRBJ2-5, with a tentative D call TRBD2 (5 bases). Deletions cut 2 bases from V and 5 bases from J, with 18 bases between. The V gene's germline CDR1 is SGHAT and CDR2 FQNNGV. This CDR3 has 16 amino acids. The CDR3 DNA reads as TGTGCCAGCAGCTTACTCAATCCATCGGGAAGGGAGACCCAGTACTTC. It yields the protein CASSLLNPSGRETQYF.

The gene calls are TRBV9 and TRBJ2-2; 7 bases fit TRBD1. CDR1 SGDLS and CDR2 YYNGEE come from the germline V gene. The CDR3 covers 16 residues. V shed 3 bases, J shed 4 bases, and the junction held 9 bases outside the gene matches. This chain's CDR3 is CASSAIRQGTTGELFF. CDR3 nucleotides: TGTGCCAGCAGCGCAATTCGACAGGGTACCACCGGGGAGCTGTTTTTT.